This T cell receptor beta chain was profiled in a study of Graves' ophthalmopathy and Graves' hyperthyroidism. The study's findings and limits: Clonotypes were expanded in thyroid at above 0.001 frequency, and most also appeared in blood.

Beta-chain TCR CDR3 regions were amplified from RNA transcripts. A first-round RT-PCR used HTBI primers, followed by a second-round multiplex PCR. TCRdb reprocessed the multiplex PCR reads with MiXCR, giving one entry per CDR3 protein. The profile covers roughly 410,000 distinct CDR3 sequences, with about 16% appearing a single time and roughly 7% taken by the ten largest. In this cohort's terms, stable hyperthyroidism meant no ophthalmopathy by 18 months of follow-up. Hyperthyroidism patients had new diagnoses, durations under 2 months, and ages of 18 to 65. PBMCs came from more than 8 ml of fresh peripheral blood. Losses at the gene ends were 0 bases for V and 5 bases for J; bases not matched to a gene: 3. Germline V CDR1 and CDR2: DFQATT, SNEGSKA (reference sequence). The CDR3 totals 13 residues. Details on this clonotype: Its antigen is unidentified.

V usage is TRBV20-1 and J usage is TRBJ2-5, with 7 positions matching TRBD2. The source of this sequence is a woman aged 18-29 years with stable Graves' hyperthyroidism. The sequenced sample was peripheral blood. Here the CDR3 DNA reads TGCAGTGCTAGAGATAACGGGAGGGAGACCCAGTACTTC. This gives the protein CSARDNGRETQYF.